This T cell receptor (beta chain) was sequenced in a study of Ad26.COV2.S vaccination and SARS-CoV-2 variants. Germline CDR1 and CDR2: MGHRA and YSYEKL. The CDR3 consists of 14 residues. With 0 bases removed from V and 3 bases from J, the gap between germline ends came to 5 bases. Findings and caveats of the study: The authors reported substantial breadth in spike-specific CD8+ and CD4+ T cell responses after vaccination. Possible underestimation of total T cell responses by the TCR breadth and depth analyses was noted. Vaccinees displayed broader spike-specific TCR repertoires than placebo recipients. Recipients of either vaccine or placebo displayed similar breadth of non-spike TCRs.

This clone was counted once. What it binds is not known. Using immunoSEQ multiplex PCR, the repertoire was profiled, and TCRdb retains in-frame clones only, with some absent. Among about 350,000 clones listed, 92% were seen once. The specimen was peripheral blood, collected after recovery from COVID-19. This chain links TRBV4-1 with TRBJ2-2; D not resolved. The clonotype comes from a human donor who had recovered from COVID-19. CDR3 residues: CASSQDFYTGELFF. Written as DNA, the CDR3 is TGCGCCAGCAGCCAAGACTTCTACACCGGGGAGCTGTTTTTT.